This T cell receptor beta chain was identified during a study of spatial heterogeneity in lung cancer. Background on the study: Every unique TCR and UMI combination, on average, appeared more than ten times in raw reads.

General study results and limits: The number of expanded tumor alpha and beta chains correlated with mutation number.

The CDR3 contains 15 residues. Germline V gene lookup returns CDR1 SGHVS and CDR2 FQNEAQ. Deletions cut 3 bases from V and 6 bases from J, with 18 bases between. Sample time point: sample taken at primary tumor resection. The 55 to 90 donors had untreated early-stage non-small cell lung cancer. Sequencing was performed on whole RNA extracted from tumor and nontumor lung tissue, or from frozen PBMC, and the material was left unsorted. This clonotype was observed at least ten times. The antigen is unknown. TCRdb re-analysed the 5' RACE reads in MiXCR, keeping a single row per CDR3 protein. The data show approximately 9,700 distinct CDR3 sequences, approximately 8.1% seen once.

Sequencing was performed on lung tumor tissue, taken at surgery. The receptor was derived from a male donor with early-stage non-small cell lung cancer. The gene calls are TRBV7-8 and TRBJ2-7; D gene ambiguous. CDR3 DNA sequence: TGTGCCAGCAGCTTCCAACGCGGATTAGGCGGCGAGCAGTACTTC. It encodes CASSFQRGLGGEQYF. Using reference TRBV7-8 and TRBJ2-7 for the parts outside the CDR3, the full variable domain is GAGVSQSPRYKVAKRGQDVALRCDPISGHVSLFWYQQALGQGPEFLTYFQNEAQLDKSGLPSDRFFAERPEGSVSTLKIQRTQQEDSAVYLCASSFQRGLGGEQYFGPGTRLTVT.